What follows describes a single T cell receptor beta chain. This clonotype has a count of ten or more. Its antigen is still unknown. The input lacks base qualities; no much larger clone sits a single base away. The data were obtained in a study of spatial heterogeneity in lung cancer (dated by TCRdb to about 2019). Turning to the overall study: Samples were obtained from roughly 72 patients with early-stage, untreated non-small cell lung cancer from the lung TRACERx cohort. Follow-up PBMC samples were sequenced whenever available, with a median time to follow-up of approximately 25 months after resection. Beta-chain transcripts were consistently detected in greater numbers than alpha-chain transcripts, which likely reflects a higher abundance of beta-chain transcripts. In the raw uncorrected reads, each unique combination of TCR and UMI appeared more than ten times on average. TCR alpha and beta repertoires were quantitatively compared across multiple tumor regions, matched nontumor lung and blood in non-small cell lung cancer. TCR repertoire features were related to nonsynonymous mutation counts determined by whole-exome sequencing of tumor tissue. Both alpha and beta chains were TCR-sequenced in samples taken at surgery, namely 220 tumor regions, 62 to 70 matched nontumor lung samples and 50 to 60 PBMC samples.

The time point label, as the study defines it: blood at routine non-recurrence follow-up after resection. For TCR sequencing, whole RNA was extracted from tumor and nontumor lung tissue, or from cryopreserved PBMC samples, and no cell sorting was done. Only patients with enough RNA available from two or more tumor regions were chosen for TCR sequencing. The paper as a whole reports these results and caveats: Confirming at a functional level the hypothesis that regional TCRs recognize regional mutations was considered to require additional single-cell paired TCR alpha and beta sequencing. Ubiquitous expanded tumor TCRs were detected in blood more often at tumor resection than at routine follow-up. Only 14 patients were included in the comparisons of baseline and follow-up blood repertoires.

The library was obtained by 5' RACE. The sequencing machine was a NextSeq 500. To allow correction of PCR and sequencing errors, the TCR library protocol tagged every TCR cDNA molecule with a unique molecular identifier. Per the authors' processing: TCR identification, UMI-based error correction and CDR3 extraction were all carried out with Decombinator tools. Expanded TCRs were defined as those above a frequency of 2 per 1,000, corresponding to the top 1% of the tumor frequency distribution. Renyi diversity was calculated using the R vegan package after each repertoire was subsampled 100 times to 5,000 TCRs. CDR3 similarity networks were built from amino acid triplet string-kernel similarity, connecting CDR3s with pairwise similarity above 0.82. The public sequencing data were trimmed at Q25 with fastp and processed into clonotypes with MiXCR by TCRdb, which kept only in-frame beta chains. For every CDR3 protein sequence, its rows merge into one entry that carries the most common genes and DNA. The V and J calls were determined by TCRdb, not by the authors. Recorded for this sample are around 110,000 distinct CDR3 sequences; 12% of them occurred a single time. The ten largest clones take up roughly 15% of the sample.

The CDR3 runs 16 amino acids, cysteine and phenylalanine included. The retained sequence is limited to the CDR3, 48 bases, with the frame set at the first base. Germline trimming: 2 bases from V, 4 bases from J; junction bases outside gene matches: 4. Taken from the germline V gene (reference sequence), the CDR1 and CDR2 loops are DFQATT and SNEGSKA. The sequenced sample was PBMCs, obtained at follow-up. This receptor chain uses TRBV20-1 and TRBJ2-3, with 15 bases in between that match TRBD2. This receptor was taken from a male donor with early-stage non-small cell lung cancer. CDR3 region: CSARRGLAGGSDTQYF. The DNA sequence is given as TGCAGTGCTAGACGGGGACTAGCGGGGGGTTCAGATACGCAGTATTTT.